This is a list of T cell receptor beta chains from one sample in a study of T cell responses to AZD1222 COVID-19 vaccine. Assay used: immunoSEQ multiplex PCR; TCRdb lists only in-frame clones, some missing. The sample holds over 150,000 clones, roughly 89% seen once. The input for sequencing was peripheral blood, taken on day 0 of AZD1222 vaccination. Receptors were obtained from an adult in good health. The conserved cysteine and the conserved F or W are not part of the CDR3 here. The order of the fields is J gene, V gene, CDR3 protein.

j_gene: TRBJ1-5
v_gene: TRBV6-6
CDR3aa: ASTTKGRPQH

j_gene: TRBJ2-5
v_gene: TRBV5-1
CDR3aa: ASSLDVGGAGTQY

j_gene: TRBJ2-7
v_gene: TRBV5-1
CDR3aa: ASSLAQGGLYEQY

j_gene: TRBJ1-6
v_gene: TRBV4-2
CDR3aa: ASSPMGGFYNSPLH

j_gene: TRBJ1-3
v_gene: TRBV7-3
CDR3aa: ASSPMGPAGNTIY

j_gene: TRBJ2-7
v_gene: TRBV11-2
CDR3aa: ASSLDYRGLYEQY

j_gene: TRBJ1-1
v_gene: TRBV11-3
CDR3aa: ASSRTGATEAF

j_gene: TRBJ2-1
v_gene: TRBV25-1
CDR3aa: ASGDRGSHEQF

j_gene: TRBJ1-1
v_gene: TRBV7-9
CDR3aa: ASNERTSEAF

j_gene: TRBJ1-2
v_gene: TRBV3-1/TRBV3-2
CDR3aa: ASSQADQVVNYGYT

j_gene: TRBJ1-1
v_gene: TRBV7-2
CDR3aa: ASSLVDRVTEAF

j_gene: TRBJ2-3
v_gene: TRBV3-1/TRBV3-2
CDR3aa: ASSQTDTQY

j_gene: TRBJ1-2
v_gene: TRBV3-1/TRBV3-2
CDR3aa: ASSQSDYGYT

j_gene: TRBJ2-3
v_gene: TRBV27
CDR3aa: ASSFRAGRTDTQY

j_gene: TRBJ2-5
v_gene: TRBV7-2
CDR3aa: ASSLVGPVLKETQY

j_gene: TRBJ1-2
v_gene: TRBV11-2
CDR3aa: ASSPRDRVSDGYT

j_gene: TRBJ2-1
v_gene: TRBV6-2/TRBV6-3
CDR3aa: ASSYQLAGGLYNEQF

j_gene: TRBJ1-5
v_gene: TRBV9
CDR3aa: ASSPDSNQPQH

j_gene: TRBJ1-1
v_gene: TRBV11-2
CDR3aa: ASRREPTVITEAF

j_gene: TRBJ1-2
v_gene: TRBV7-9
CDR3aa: ASSHSGGTNLYGYT

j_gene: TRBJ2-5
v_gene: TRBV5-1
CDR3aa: ASSLRQGTVGETQY

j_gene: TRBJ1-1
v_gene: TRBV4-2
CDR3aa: ASTAGGGSAF

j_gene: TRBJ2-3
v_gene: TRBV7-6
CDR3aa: ASSQGLAGSDTQY

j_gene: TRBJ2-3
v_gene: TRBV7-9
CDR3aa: ASSLGWGDTQY

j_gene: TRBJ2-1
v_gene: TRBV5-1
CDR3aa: ASSPRPSGQVYNEQF

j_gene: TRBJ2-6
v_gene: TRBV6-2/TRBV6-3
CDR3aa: ASSYSGGRATGANVLT

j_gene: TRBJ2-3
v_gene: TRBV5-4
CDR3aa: ASSLGRVDTQY

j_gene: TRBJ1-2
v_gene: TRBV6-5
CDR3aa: ASSYSSIGGGYT

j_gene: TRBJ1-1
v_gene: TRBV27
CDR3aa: ASSPRTGREAF

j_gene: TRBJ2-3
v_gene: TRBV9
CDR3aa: ASSGSGVVTDTQY

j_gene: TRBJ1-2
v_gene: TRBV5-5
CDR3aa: ASSLIPGKEGIGYGYT

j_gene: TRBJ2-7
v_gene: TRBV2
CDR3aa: ANGDSLAYEQY

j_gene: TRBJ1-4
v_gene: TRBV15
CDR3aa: ATGQGDSLGNEKLF

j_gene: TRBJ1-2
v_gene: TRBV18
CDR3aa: ASSPTTTGYGYT

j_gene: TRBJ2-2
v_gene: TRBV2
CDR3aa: ASITGPNTGELF

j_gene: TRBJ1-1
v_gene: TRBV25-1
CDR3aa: ASSYRGRGIEAF

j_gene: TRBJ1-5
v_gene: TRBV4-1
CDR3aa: ASSQVGQGKGNQPQH

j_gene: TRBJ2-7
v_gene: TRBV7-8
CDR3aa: ASSLPKSRDREAGGYEQY

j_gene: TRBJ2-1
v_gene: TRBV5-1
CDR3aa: ASSLDVAGFDEQF

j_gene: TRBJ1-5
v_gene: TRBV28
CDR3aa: ASSLQQVQPQH

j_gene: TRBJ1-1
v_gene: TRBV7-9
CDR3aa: ASSLRQATEAF

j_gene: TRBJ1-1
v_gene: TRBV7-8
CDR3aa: ASSFHLAPGTEAF

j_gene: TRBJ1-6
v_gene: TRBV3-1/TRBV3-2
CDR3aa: ASSPQEGGNSPLH

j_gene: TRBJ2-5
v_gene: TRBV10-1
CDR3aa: ASRWAAQETQY

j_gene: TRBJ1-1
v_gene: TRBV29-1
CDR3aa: SVDATANMNTEAF

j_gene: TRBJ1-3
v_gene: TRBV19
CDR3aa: ASHRDATGNTIY

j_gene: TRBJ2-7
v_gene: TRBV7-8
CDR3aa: ASSLRTGLSEQY

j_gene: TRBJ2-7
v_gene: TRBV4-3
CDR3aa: ASSHLSGPAYEQY

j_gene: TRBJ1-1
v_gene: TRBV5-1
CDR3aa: ASSLGQGTNTEAF

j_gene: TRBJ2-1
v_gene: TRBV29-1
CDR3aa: SVGGRTYNEQF

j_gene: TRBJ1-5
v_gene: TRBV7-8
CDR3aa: ASSFPGFQPQH

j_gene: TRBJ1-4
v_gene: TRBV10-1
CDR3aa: ASSESPGDEKLF

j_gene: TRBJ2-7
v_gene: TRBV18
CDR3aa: ASSPPGRSYEQY

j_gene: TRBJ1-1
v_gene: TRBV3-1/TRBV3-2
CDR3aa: ASSQFNEAF

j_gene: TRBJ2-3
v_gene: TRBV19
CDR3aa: ASRRQGVFGTDTQY